The clone carrying this T cell receptor (beta chain) was seen a handful of times. The source of the sample is a study of blood T cell repertoires in COVID-19. For the study at large: COVID-19 samples collected from the United States, Italy and Spain covered acute and convalescent phases.

V shed 4 bases and J 6 bases; nucleotides not matched to a gene: 11. Germline V gives CDR1 SGDLS, CDR2 YYNGEE. This CDR3 is 16 amino acids long. Study members were between about 18 and 95 years old and lived in over 20 US regions. Which cohort a participant joined came from the clinical history participants gave. Among Cohort 3 donors, those recovered had two negative PCRs, clearance, or symptom resolution. The protocol was immunoSEQ multiplex PCR, while the TCRdb copy is restricted to in-frame clones and leaves out a portion. The table lists 110,000 to 150,000 clones, about 86% of them singletons. Sequencing was performed on PBMCs or T cells enriched from blood (not recorded which). J is TRBJ2-4 and V is TRBV9; 9 bases map to TRBD1. The clonotype was recovered from a man aged 50 to 59 who had recovered from COVID-19. The CDR3 sequence: CASSWTGAEGGNIQYF. As DNA, the CDR3 is TGTGCCAGCAGCTGGACAGGGGCCGAGGGCGGAAACATTCAGTACTTC.